Listed here are 2 T cell receptor beta chains from one sample, sequenced in a study of shared clonotypes between healthy human individuals. The data were produced by immunoSEQ multiplex PCR, yet TCRdb's version contains in-frame clones alone and is incomplete. Of 2,500,000 or so clones in the sample, around 90% were seen once. The material sequenced was naive CD4+ T cells from PBMCs. Described subset: CD45RA+ positively selected. Source of these receptors: a young man in good health. Some clones in this sample may be carry-over from other donors' samples.

The CDR3 sequence: CASSYSTGEDGYTF. Here the CDR3 DNA reads TGTGCCAGCAGTTACTCCACAGGGGAGGATGGCTACACCTTC. V and J are TRBV6-5 and TRBJ1-2; 7 bases are shared with TRBD1. V was pared by 0 bases and J by 6 bases, with 4 bases of the junction left unmatched. This CDR3 spans 14 amino acids. Germline CDR1 MNHEY, CDR2 SVGAGI.

This clone appeared a few times. The chain recombines TRBV14 with TRBJ1-1, with no clear D. Germline-derived CDR1 and CDR2 are SGHDN and FVKESK. This CDR3 has 16 residues. V was pared by 0 bases and J by 0 bases, with 11 bases between. The CDR3 nucleotides are TGTGCCAGCAGCCAAGATGGACGGAAGATGAACACTGAAGCTTTCTTT. It encodes CASSQDGRKMNTEAFF.